This T cell receptor (beta chain) was sequenced for a study of blood T cell repertoires in COVID-19. Study-wide background: Spain, Italy and the United States supplied samples that represented acute and convalescent COVID-19.

Seattle participants joined during active infection and were tracked over time. Sequenced by immunoSEQ multiplex PCR; TCRdb stores in-frame clones only, minus some. The data contain around 62,000 clones, roughly 85% of them singletons. Trimming stripped 6 bases from V and 5 bases from J, with 16 bases between. The CDR3 length is 14 residues. Germline values: CDR1 MNHEY, CDR2 SVGAGI. The source is a woman aged 55-70 years with COVID-19, enrolled during active disease. This rearrangement joins TRBV6-5 to TRBJ1-1, with D possibly TRBD1 on 5 matching bases. The sequenced material came from peripheral blood. CDR3 DNA: TGTGCCAGCAGCAGGGCCGCGGATAGAACTGAAGCTTTCTTT. Translating it yields CASSRAADRTEAFF.